This T cell receptor (beta chain) was obtained from a study of glioma-infiltrating T cells. Study-level results: Only very few CDR3 sequences appeared in both tissue and blood. Non-neoplastic patients had below-expected tissue-blood divergence, while all gliomas exceeded expectation.

This clonotype came up many times. The antigen remains unidentified. The iRepertoire nested amplicon-rescue multiplex PCR amplified TCR alpha and beta CDR3s from RNA. TCRdb reanalysed the multiplex PCR reads using MiXCR and keeps one entry per CDR3 protein. The sample comprises about 180,000 distinct CDR3 sequences, over 40% of which are singletons, and around 5.3% rests with the top ten. This receptor was taken from a human donor with low-grade glioma or glioblastoma, undergoing nonglioma brain surgery, or in good health (not recorded which). Sequencing was carried out using glioma tissue, nonneoplastic brain tissue, or PBMCs (not recorded which).

The CDR3 region has the DNA TGCAGTGCTAGAGAGGAGGCCACTAGCTCCTACGAGCAGTACTTC. It encodes CSAREEATSSYEQYF. The chain carries TRBV20-1 and TRBJ2-7, with D possibly TRBD2 on 5 matching bases. CDR3 length: 15 residues. CDR1 is DFQATT, CDR2 SNEGSKA, per germline (reference sequence). The V and J ends lost 0 bases and 0 bases respectively, with 12 bases between them.